The T cell receptor (beta chain) under discussion was sequenced for a study of T cells in Graves' hyperthyroidism and ophthalmopathy. This clonotype was seen repeatedly, ten times or more. Its antigen is currently unknown. One junction end does not reproduce the germline sequence, and a read error may be involved. The source of the PBMCs was approximately 9.5 ml of fresh peripheral blood. General observations from the study: Separation of ophthalmopathy from stable hyperthyroidism was achieved by a 13 V-J model.

Germline lookup yields CDR1 SGHRS and CDR2 YFSETQ. The CDR3 extends over 13 amino acids. RNA transcripts were the template for amplifying TCR beta CDR3 regions. The TCR CDR3 first-round RT-PCR relied on the HTBI primer set. TCRdb re-analysed the multiplex PCR reads in MiXCR, keeping a single row per CDR3 protein. The profile shows hundreds of thousands of distinct CDR3 sequences, roughly 15% of them singletons. The receptor was derived from a young man with Graves' ophthalmopathy. J is TRBJ1-1 and V is TRBV5-1; D is undetermined. Sequencing was performed on blood. CDR3 amino acids: CASRLGSGTEAFF. CDR3 DNA sequence: TGCGCCAGCAGATTGGGAAGTGGCACTGAAGCTTTCTTT.